What follows are 24 T cell receptor beta chains derived from one specimen sequenced in a study of early T cells in non-severe SARS-CoV-2 infection. Via MiXCR, TCRdb re-called the 5' RACE reads, giving one row per CDR3 protein. Of about 56,000 distinct CDR3 sequences in the sample, less than 15% were seen once. Here the sequenced sample was whole blood, taken at baseline. The receptors originated from an adult who was a healthcare worker with PCR-confirmed SARS-CoV-2 infection or an uninfected control (not recorded which).

This chain connects TRBV30 to TRBJ2-5, with 8 nucleotides matching TRBD2. The germline CDR1 and CDR2 sequences are GTSNPN and SVGIG (reference sequence). V shed 2 bases, J shed 11 bases, and the junction held 10 bases outside the gene matches. There are 13 residues in the CDR3. The CDR3 region is CAWSPWRGEPQYF. The CDR3 nucleotides are TGTGCCTGGAGTCCCTGGCGGGGGGAGCCTCAGTACTTC. Filled out from reference TRBV30 and TRBJ2-5, the complete variable domain reads SQTIHQWPATLVQPVGSPLSLECTVEGTSNPNLYWYRQAAGRGLQLLFYSVGIGQISSEVPQNLSASRPQDRQFILSSKKLLLSDSGFYLCAWSPWRGEPQYFGPGTRLLVL.

V usage is TRBV4-1 and J usage is TRBJ2-7; the D call may be TRBD1 or TRBD2 (7 bases each). V dropped 8 bases and J dropped 2 bases, with 16 bases sitting between them. This CDR3 spans 14 amino acids. CDR1 MGHRA and CDR2 YSYEKL come from the germline V gene. CDR3 sequence reads: CASAVTGRAYEQYF. The CDR3 nucleotides read TGCGCCAGCGCCGTGACAGGGAGGGCCTACGAGCAGTACTTC.

The chain has TRBV28 and TRBJ2-5, with D possibly TRBD1 on 7 matching bases. Trimming cost V 4 bases and J 5 bases, with 11 bases left between them. The CDR3 is 13 amino acids. Germline V gene sequence: CDR1 MDHEN, CDR2 SYDVKM. The CDR3 spells CASSSQGRETQYF. CDR3 bases: TGTGCCAGCAGTTCACAGGGGAGGGAGACCCAGTACTTC.

This chain joins TRBV20-1 and TRBJ2-5; 11 bases match TRBD2. The CDR3 is 16 amino acids. Germline CDR1 is DFQATT and CDR2 is SNEGSKA (reference sequence). The V segment lost 2 bases and the J segment 3 bases; nucleotides outside the gene matches: 8. In nucleotides, the CDR3 is TGCAGTGCTAGAAGGCCTAGCGGGAGGCCAGAAGAGACCCAGTACTTC. Translated, it gives CSARRPSGRPEETQYF.

The rearrangement joins TRBV10-1 to TRBJ2-5, with D possibly TRBD2 on 5 matching bases. Germline CDR1 WNHNN, CDR2 SYGVQD (reference sequence). The germline V and J ends were trimmed by 6 bases and 9 bases, with 14 bases remaining between them. CDR3 length equals 12 residues. CDR3 DNA sequence: TGCGCCAGCAGCGACGGACCCGGGGCCCAGTACTTC. Protein: CASSDGPGAQYF.

This clonotype was picked up many times. V gene TRBV14 combines with J gene TRBJ2-7; TRBD2 matches at 7 bases. Looked up from germline, CDR1 is SGHDN and CDR2 is FVKESK. The CDR3 spans 15 residues. V dropped 0 bases and J dropped 6; count of bases not matched to a gene: 8. CDR3 loop: CASSQEVWGGSEQYF. CDR3 nucleotides: TGTGCCAGCAGCCAAGAAGTATGGGGAGGGAGCGAGCAGTACTTC.

The chain uses TRBV4-2 and TRBJ2-7; maybe TRBD2 (6 bases). This CDR3 spans 16 amino acids. Germline V gives CDR1 LGHNA, CDR2 YNFKEQ. V shed 1 base and J shed 7 bases, with 20 bases lying between them. The CDR3 nucleotides read TGTGCCAGCAGCCAAGGTGGAGGAGGGGACTTTATGGAGCAGTACTTC. Translated: CASSQGGGGDFMEQYF.

The chain combines TRBV7-9 with TRBJ2-5, with a weak D call TRBD2 (5 bases). The CDR3 is 12 amino acids. CDR1 is SEHNR and CDR2 is FQNEAQ in the germline V gene (reference sequence). Trimming stripped 4 bases from V and 5 bases from J, with 8 bases between. The CDR3: CASSSRGETQYF. CDR3 DNA sequence: TGTGCCAGCAGCTCCAGAGGGGAGACCCAGTACTTC.

This clonotype was seen only a few times. This chain connects TRBV29-1 to TRBJ2-3; D is perhaps TRBD2 (6 bases). Trimming removed 1 base from V and 9 bases from J, with 11 bases in between. Per germline, CDR1 SQVTM and CDR2 ANQGSEA. The CDR3 covers 12 residues. This CDR3 is CSVEAGVTTQYF. The CDR3 nucleotides read TGCAGCGTTGAAGCGGGGGTCACAACGCAGTATTTT.

This clonotype has only a few counts. The chain recombines TRBV20-1 with TRBJ1-3; D gene ambiguous. The germline CDR1 and CDR2 sequences are DFQATT and SNEGSKA (reference sequence). The CDR3 consists of 12 residues. Trimming cost V 2 bases and J 4 bases, with 6 bases left between them. For the CDR3, the DNA is TGCAGTGCTAGATGGGAGGGAAACACCATATATTTT. Its protein product is CSARWEGNTIYF.

The J gene is TRBJ2-4, the V gene TRBV20-1; the D is unclear. CDR1 is DFQATT and CDR2 is SNEGSKA in the germline V gene (reference sequence). Trimming stripped 0 bases from V and 6 bases from J, with 15 bases between. The CDR3 runs 15 residues. The CDR3 region has the DNA TGCAGTGCTAGAGATCCTTACCATGGGATAAACATTCAGTACTTC. Its translation is CSARDPYHGINIQYF.

This clonotype was detected a few times. This chain joins TRBV6-2 or TRBV6-3 and TRBJ2-3, with 8 nucleotides matching TRBD2. Trimming removed 5 bases from V and 0 bases from J; junction bases left unmatched: 4. Germline CDR1 reads MNHEY; CDR2 reads SVGEGT. This CDR3 region has 15 residues. The CDR3 region is CASSPGTSSTDTQYF. The CDR3 DNA follows: TGTGCCAGCAGTCCCGGGACTAGTAGCACAGATACGCAGTATTTT.

A few counts support this clonotype. The chain recombines TRBV10-3 with TRBJ1-2; the D gene is possibly TRBD1 (6 bases). Trimming took 3 bases from V and 2 from J, leaving 16 bases between them. Germline V gene lookup returns CDR1 ENHRY and CDR2 SYGVKD. This CDR3 has 16 residues. CDR3 DNA: TGTGCCATCAGTGACGTGGGGGGGCGAGAGAACTATGGCTACACCTTC. It translates to CAISDVGGRENYGYTF.

The chain links TRBV7-8 to TRBJ2-7; 8 nucleotides match TRBD2. CDR1 is SGHVS and CDR2 is FQNEAQ in the germline V gene. Losses at the gene ends were 5 bases for V and 2 bases for J; bases not matched to a gene: 8. The CDR3 is 15 amino acids. The CDR3 reads CASSIERGPTYEQYF. The CDR3 DNA sequence: TGTGCCAGCAGCATCGAGCGGGGGCCGACCTACGAGCAGTACTTC. Full variable domain (rest looked up from reference TRBV7-8 and TRBJ2-7): GAGVSQSPRYKVAKRGQDVALRCDPISGHVSLFWYQQALGQGPEFLTYFQNEAQLDKSGLPSDRFFAERPEGSVSTLKIQRTQQEDSAVYLCASSIERGPTYEQYFGPGTRLTVT.

This clonotype was counted between two and nine times. The CDR3 DNA follows: TGTGCCAGCAGCGTATCATCGAACACTGAAGCTTTCTTT. It encodes CASSVSSNTEAFF. This chain joins TRBV9 and TRBJ1-1; D is unresolved. V was shortened by 1 base and J by 1 base, with 5 bases between the two germline ends. The germline gives CDR1 SGDLS, CDR2 YYNGEE. CDR3 length equals 13 residues. The full variable domain, in which reference TRBV9 and TRBJ1-1 provide the parts outside the CDR3, is DSGVTQTPKHLITATGQRVTLRCSPRSGDLSVYWYQQSLDQGLQFLIQYYNGEERAKGNILERFSAQQFPDLHSELNLSSLELGDSALYFCASSVSSNTEAFFGQGTRLTVV.

This clonotype appeared many times. The gene calls are TRBV27 and TRBJ1-2, with 8 bases matching TRBD1. CDR1 and CDR2 (germline): MNHEY, SMNVEV (reference sequence). The J segment lost 5 bases and the V segment lost 6 bases, leaving 11 bases of the junction unmatched. The CDR3 length is 15 residues. The CDR3 coding sequence is TGTGCCAGCAGCCCTGGACAGGGACCACTTTATGGCTACACCTTC. The encoded protein is CASSPGQGPLYGYTF.

This clonotype was observed a few times. The chain couples TRBV9 to TRBJ1-4; D remains ambiguous. Germline V lookup: CDR1 SGDLS, CDR2 YYNGEE. V was pared by 2 bases and J by 5 bases, with 13 bases between. The CDR3 consists of 15 residues. The CDR3 loop is CASSVAGVPNEKLFF. The DNA for the CDR3 is TGTGCCAGCAGCGTGGCTGGGGTCCCCAATGAAAAACTGTTTTTT.

This clonotype was found a few times. The chain combines TRBV29-1 with TRBJ1-5; 7 nucleotides line up with TRBD1. CDR1 and CDR2 (germline): SQVTM, ANQGSEA. The CDR3 runs to 14 residues. CDR3 sequence (DNA): TGCAGGGAAACAGGGGAAGGGAGCAATCAGCCCCAGCATTTT. It is translated as CRETGEGSNQPQHF.

This clonotype has more than one count but fewer than ten. Here the CDR3 DNA reads TGTGCCAGCAGTTGGGGACCTCCCAACACCGGGGAGCTGTTTTTT. This encodes CASSWGPPNTGELFF. The chain joins TRBV11-3 to TRBJ2-2, with D perhaps given as TRBD1 or TRBD2 (5 bases each). Germline assignment: CDR1 SGHNT and CDR2 YENEEA. Trimming left V 6 bases short and J 2 bases short, with 13 bases between. There are 15 residues in the CDR3.

This chain connects TRBV29-1 to TRBJ2-7; D is possibly TRBD2 (7 bases). V lost 4 bases, J lost 4 bases, and 11 bases lay in between. This CDR3 is built from 12 residues. Germline assignment: CDR1 SQVTM and CDR2 ANQGSEA. The CDR3 sequence: CSVGTRGYEQYF. CDR3 DNA: TGCAGCGTTGGGACTAGGGGGTACGAGCAGTACTTC.

The chain recombines TRBV7-9 with TRBJ2-5, with a weak D call TRBD2 (5 bases). V lost 3 bases, J lost 2 bases, and 7 bases lay in between. Germline V CDR1 and CDR2: SEHNR, FQNEAQ (reference sequence). The CDR3 contains 13 residues. The CDR3 bases are TGTGCCAGCAGCTTCGAGCGGCAAGAGACCCAGTACTTC. As protein: CASSFERQETQYF. The full variable domain, completed using reference TRBV7-9 and TRBJ2-5, is DTGVSQNPRHKITKRGQNVTFRCDPISEHNRLYWYRQTLGQGPEFLTYFQNEAQLEKSRLLSDRFSAERPKGSFSTLEIQRTEQGDSAMYLCASSFERQETQYFGPGTRLLVL.

The chain is built from TRBV6-5 and TRBJ1-1, with 7 bases lining up with TRBD1. V shed 2 bases, J shed 10 bases, and the junction held 1 base outside the gene matches. CDR1 and CDR2 (germline): MNHEY, SVGAGI. The CDR3 extends over 11 amino acids. The CDR3, as DNA: TGTGCCAGCAGTTACGGGGACAGAGCTTTCTTT. It translates to CASSYGDRAFF.

The rearrangement links TRBV9 to TRBJ1-6; D unresolved. Trimming removed 0 bases from V and 4 bases from J, with 11 bases in between. CDR1 SGDLS and CDR2 YYNGEE come from the germline V gene. The length of the CDR3 is 16 residues. CDR3 sequence (DNA): TGTGCCAGCAGCGTAGCCGGGGAGGCATATAATTCACCCCTCCACTTT. Translated, it gives CASSVAGEAYNSPLHF.

This clonotype was seen a few times. J is TRBJ2-5 and V is TRBV2; D possibly matches TRBD1 or TRBD2 (6 bases each). Germline CDR1 SNHLY, CDR2 FYNNEI. V lost 3 bases, J lost 1 base, and 9 bases lay in between. The CDR3 consists of 14 residues. For the CDR3, the DNA is TGTGCCAGCAGTGAGCGGGACACCCAAGAGACCCAGTACTTC. This translates into CASSERDTQETQYF.